Listed here are 2 T cell receptor beta chains from one sample, sequenced in a study of control samples from healthy donors and cancer patients. Sequencing used immunoSEQ multiplex PCR; TCRdb keeps in-frame clones, though not all of them. The table shows 250,000 to 300,000 clones, with around 79% occurring only once. The sequenced material came from PBMCs. All receptors come from a woman aged 60 to 75 with lung cancer.

V is TRBV21-1 and J is TRBJ2-7; no check of the table's D call, TRBD1, against the DNA was made. TRBV21-1 is a known pseudogene. The CDR3 spans 15 residues. The CDR3: CASSLYSGTFYEQYF. The CDR3 nucleotides are TGTGCCAGCAGCCTTTATTCCGGGACATTCTACGAGCAGTACTTC.

The V call is TRBV5-1, the J call TRBJ2-1, with 14 bases lining up with TRBD2. V was pared by 4 bases and J by 8 bases, with 5 bases of the junction left unmatched. The CDR3 has 15 residues. Germline V gene lookup returns CDR1 SGHRS and CDR2 YFSETQ. CDR3 sequence: CASSMTSGGVDEQFF. CDR3 nucleotide sequence: TGCGCCAGCAGCATGACTAGCGGGGGGGTGGATGAGCAGTTCTTC. The entire variable domain, with the rest obtained from reference TRBV5-1 and TRBJ2-1, is as follows: KAGVTQTPRYLIKTRGQQVTLSCSPISGHRSVSWYQQTPGQGLQFLFEYFSETQRNKGNFPGRFSGRQFSNSRSEMNVSTLELGDSALYLCASSMTSGGVDEQFFGPGTRLTVL.